A selection of T cell receptor beta chains follows, all from one sample in a study of vaccination and CD4 T cells after COVID-19. MiXCR, run by TCRdb on the PCR reads, gives a single entry per CDR3 protein. Among around 20,000 distinct CDR3 sequences, 60% to 80% were seen once, and the ten largest hold about 8.3%. These receptors are not linked to any known antigen. Material for sequencing was CD4+ T cells from blood, cultured in vitro. All receptors come from a human donor who had recovered from COVID-19. Both conserved end residues are part of each CDR3. Each record gives: V gene, J gene, D gene, clone size, CDR3 DNA, CDR3 protein. The D gene is left open where the match is weak. Size tells how often a clone was seen (once, few, many) or the class of an expanded clone, and some rows leave it out.

V gene: TRBV27; J gene: TRBJ1-2; D gene: NA; clone size: few; CDR3 DNA: TGTGCCAGCAGTCCCGGGACAAAGTATGGCTACACCTTC; CDR3 protein: CASSPGTKYGYTF
V gene: TRBV7-7; J gene: TRBJ2-5; D gene: TRBD2; clone size: NA; CDR3 DNA: TGTGCTAGCAGCTTAGAGCTAGCGGGAGATCCGAGAGAGACCCAGTACTTC; CDR3 protein: CASSLELAGDPRETQYF
V gene: TRBV6-2/TRBV6-3; J gene: TRBJ2-2; D gene: NA; clone size: NA; CDR3 DNA: TGTGCCAGCAGCCGACGGGGGAGCGGCACCGGGGAGCTGTTTTTT; CDR3 protein: CASSRRGSGTGELFF
V gene: TRBV7-9; J gene: TRBJ1-6; D gene: TRBD1; clone size: NA; CDR3 DNA: TGTGCCAGCAGCCTGTTGCAGGGGGCGAAGGTCGCACCCCTCCACTTT; CDR3 protein: CASSLLQGAKVAPLHF
V gene: TRBV15; J gene: TRBJ1-1; D gene: TRBD1; clone size: NA; CDR3 DNA: TGTGCCACGTTACAGGGGGCGAACACTGAAGCTTTCTTT; CDR3 protein: CATLQGANTEAFF
V gene: TRBV24-1; J gene: TRBJ2-3; D gene: NA; clone size: NA; CDR3 DNA: TGTGCCACCAGTGATTTCGGGGATACGCAGTATTTT; CDR3 protein: CATSDFGDTQYF
V gene: TRBV6-5; J gene: TRBJ2-7; D gene: NA; clone size: NA; CDR3 DNA: TGTGCCAGCAGTTACTCGAGAGCAAGGGGGCAGTACTTC; CDR3 protein: CASSYSRARGQYF
V gene: TRBV20-1; J gene: TRBJ2-6; D gene: TRBD2; clone size: NA; CDR3 DNA: TGCAGTGCCCCAACCGGGACTAGCGGGAGGGCCACCGGGGCCAACGTCCTGACTTTC; CDR3 protein: CSAPTGTSGRATGANVLTF
V gene: TRBV19; J gene: TRBJ1-5; D gene: NA; clone size: NA; CDR3 DNA: TGTGCCAGTAGCAAAACACGGACAGCTAACAATCAGCCCCAGCATTTT; CDR3 protein: CASSKTRTANNQPQHF
V gene: TRBV6-2/TRBV6-3; J gene: TRBJ2-7; D gene: NA; clone size: NA; CDR3 DNA: TGTGCCAGCAGCCACCCCTGGCCACAATACTACGAGCAGTACTTC; CDR3 protein: CASSHPWPQYYEQYF
V gene: TRBV29-1; J gene: TRBJ1-3; D gene: NA; clone size: NA; CDR3 DNA: TGCAGCGTTGAACAGACTACTGGAAACACCATATATTTT; CDR3 protein: CSVEQTTGNTIYF
V gene: TRBV7-8; J gene: TRBJ1-4; D gene: TRBD1; clone size: NA; CDR3 DNA: TGTGCCAGCAGCTTATTGGGGACAGCTAATGAAAAACTGTTTTTT; CDR3 protein: CASSLLGTANEKLFF
V gene: TRBV6-1; J gene: TRBJ2-2; D gene: TRBD2; clone size: NA; CDR3 DNA: TGTGCCAGCAGTGGGCTTCAGACTAGCCTTTACACCGGGGAGCTGTTTTTT; CDR3 protein: CASSGLQTSLYTGELFF
V gene: TRBV6-1; J gene: TRBJ2-7; D gene: NA; clone size: NA; CDR3 DNA: TGTGCCAGCAGCTTATTGGGGCCTCGCTCCTACGAGCAGTACTTC; CDR3 protein: CASSLLGPRSYEQYF
V gene: TRBV6-1; J gene: TRBJ1-2; D gene: TRBD1; clone size: NA; CDR3 DNA: TGTGCCAGCCGACCGCCGGGACAGGGCTATGGCTACACCTTC; CDR3 protein: CASRPPGQGYGYTF
V gene: TRBV27; J gene: TRBJ2-2; D gene: NA; clone size: NA; CDR3 DNA: TGTGCCAGCAGTTCTCCGGGACTCCGGGCGGACACCGGGGAGCTGTTTTTT; CDR3 protein: CASSSPGLRADTGELFF
V gene: TRBV15; J gene: TRBJ1-5; D gene: NA; clone size: once; CDR3 DNA: TGTGCCACCAGCAGAGATAAGGGAGACTCCCCTCGGCCCCAGCATTTT; CDR3 protein: CATSRDKGDSPRPQHF
V gene: TRBV20-1; J gene: TRBJ2-1; D gene: NA; clone size: few; CDR3 DNA: TGCAGTGCTATCGGGGGGTGGGCGGGGGCAAATGAGCAGTTCTTC; CDR3 protein: CSAIGGWAGANEQFF
V gene: TRBV23-1; J gene: TRBJ1-5; D gene: NA; clone size: NA; CDR3 DNA: TGCGCCAGCAGTCAATCAAGGACCGGCAATCAGCCCCAGCATTTT; CDR3 protein: CASSQSRTGNQPQHF
V gene: TRBV7-2; J gene: TRBJ1-6; D gene: NA; clone size: few; CDR3 DNA: TGTGCCAGCAGCTTTCCGCCAGGGAGGTATAATTCACCCCTCCACTTT; CDR3 protein: CASSFPPGRYNSPLHF
V gene: TRBV7-9; J gene: TRBJ1-1; D gene: TRBD1; clone size: NA; CDR3 DNA: TGTGCCAGCAGCCCGGGACAGGGATGGGACACTGAAGCTTTCTTT; CDR3 protein: CASSPGQGWDTEAFF
V gene: TRBV2; J gene: TRBJ2-3; D gene: NA; clone size: NA; CDR3 DNA: TGTGCCAGCAGTGAAGAGACGGCCCCGAATACGCAGTATTTT; CDR3 protein: CASSEETAPNTQYF
V gene: TRBV19; J gene: TRBJ1-6; D gene: NA; clone size: NA; CDR3 DNA: TGTGCCAGCCGGGGCAGGGCGAGCTCCTATAATTCACCCCTCCACTTT; CDR3 protein: CASRGRASSYNSPLHF
V gene: TRBV20-1; J gene: TRBJ1-1; D gene: NA; clone size: NA; CDR3 DNA: TGCAGTGCGGAACGGACGAACACTGAAGCTTTCTTT; CDR3 protein: CSAERTNTEAFF
V gene: TRBV20-1; J gene: TRBJ1-5; D gene: TRBD1; clone size: few; CDR3 DNA: TGCAGTGCTCGACAGGGGGGCAATCAGCCCCAGCATTTT; CDR3 protein: CSARQGGNQPQHF
V gene: TRBV2; J gene: TRBJ1-2; D gene: NA; clone size: NA; CDR3 DNA: TGTGCCAGCAGTGAGCGGGAGGACTATGGCTACACCTTC; CDR3 protein: CASSEREDYGYTF
V gene: TRBV7-2; J gene: TRBJ1-5; D gene: NA; clone size: few; CDR3 DNA: TGTGCCAGCAGCGAAGGGAGGGGAGGTCAGCCCCAGCATTTT; CDR3 protein: CASSEGRGGQPQHF
V gene: TRBV2; J gene: TRBJ1-5; D gene: TRBD1; clone size: NA; CDR3 DNA: TGTGCCAGCAGTGTACAGGGGGTAAGCAATCAGCCCCAGCATTTT; CDR3 protein: CASSVQGVSNQPQHF
V gene: TRBV6-5; J gene: TRBJ1-5; D gene: NA; clone size: few; CDR3 DNA: TGTGCCAGCAGTTACCCCCCAGGACAGTCGCGGCAGCCCCAGCATTTT; CDR3 protein: CASSYPPGQSRQPQHF
V gene: TRBV18; J gene: TRBJ1-5; D gene: NA; clone size: NA; CDR3 DNA: TGTGCCAGCTCACCGCTGGGAGATAGCAATCAGCCCCAGCATTTT; CDR3 protein: CASSPLGDSNQPQHF
V gene: TRBV7-8; J gene: TRBJ1-1; D gene: TRBD1; clone size: NA; CDR3 DNA: TGTGCCAGCAGCTTAGCACAGGGGCCCCTCCTGCTAAACACTGAAGCTTTCTTT; CDR3 protein: CASSLAQGPLLLNTEAFF
V gene: TRBV20-1; J gene: TRBJ2-5; D gene: TRBD2; clone size: NA; CDR3 DNA: TGCAGTGCAGAACCGGGACTAGCGGGAGTCCTCGTGGTGACCCAGTACTTC; CDR3 protein: CSAEPGLAGVLVVTQYF